The rows below give T cell receptor beta chains drawn from one sample of a study of technical replicates of blood from several donors. Libraries were prepared by immunoSEQ multiplex PCR; TCRdb keeps only in-frame clonotypes and omits some of them. Of roughly 100,000 clones in the sample, 95% are singletons; the top ten hold around 0.36%. Material: T cells isolated from PBMCs. The source is a human donor in good health. CDR3s include the opening cysteine and the closing phenylalanine or tryptophan.

cdr3_length,v_call,cdr3_aa
16,TRBV7-8,CASSWGGSSGANVLTF
18,TRBV5-1,CASSVITSGSSIYNEQFF
14,TRBV5-6,CASSLSGVAETQYF
15,TRBV9,CASSGSGTGVRGYTF
14,TRBV29-1,CSARQGSISYEQYF
16,TRBV27,CASSLVGTETNQPQHF
14,TRBV6-1,CASSVLASTDTQYF
16,TRBV5-1,CASSFGDGSSGNTIYF
15,TRBV19,CASSPSPGTGLGYTF
12,TRBV19,CASSLRDTEAFF
14,TRBV5-6,CASSRGAEEDTQYF
16,TRBV4-1,CASSLYRDRVYNEQFF
14,TRBV9,CASSATSLANTIYF
15,TRBV9,CASSLLAGGTDTQYF